These T cell receptor beta chains were read from a single sample in a study of T cells in pancreatic ductal adenocarcinoma. Profiling relied on immunoSEQ multiplex PCR, and the TCRdb table lists in-frame clones only, not all of them. The table shows over 85,000 clones, with about 95% occurring only once. The sample was PBMCs. All receptors derive from a human donor with pancreatic ductal adenocarcinoma. Both conserved end residues are part of each CDR3. A D gene is named only where the DNA matches it firmly. A clone size is listed for some rows: how often the clone was seen (once, few, many), or a class if it is expanded.

clone_size d_call j_call v_call cdr3_aa cdr3_nt
NA NA TRBJ2-3 TRBV6-4 CASRIAHFITDTQYF TGTGCCAGCAGAATAGCGCATTTTATCACAGATACGCAGTATTTT
NA NA TRBJ1-3 TRBV7-7 CASSLGQYTNTIYF TGTGCCAGCAGCTTAGGACAGTATACAAACACCATATATTTT
NA NA TRBJ2-7 TRBV5-5 CASSPPAGVNEQYF TGTGCCAGCAGCCCTCCAGCGGGCGTCAACGAGCAGTACTTC
NA TRBD1 TRBJ2-7 TRBV28 CASRPGQGGRYEQYF TGTGCCAGCAGACCCGGACAGGGTGGTAGGTACGAGCAGTACTTC
NA NA TRBJ1-1 TRBV5-4 CASSLFRGSSNTEAFF TGTGCCAGCAGCTTGTTTCGCGGTTCCAGCAACACTGAAGCTTTCTTT
NA NA TRBJ2-7 TRBV29-1 CSVGVVYEQYF TGCAGCGTTGGCGTCGTCTACGAGCAGTACTTC
NA TRBD1 TRBJ1-2 TRBV19 CASKSRDSYGYTF TGTGCCAGTAAATCCCGGGACAGTTATGGCTACACCTTC
NA NA TRBJ2-7 TRBV18 CASSPSLSYEQYF TGTGCCAGCTCACCCTCTTTGTCCTACGAGCAGTACTTC
NA TRBD2 TRBJ2-3 TRBV19 CASRVVAGGLDTQYF TGTGCCAGTAGGGTCGTAGCGGGAGGACTAGATACGCAGTATTTT
NA TRBD1 TRBJ1-5 TRBV5-5 CASSLEQGNQPQHF TGTGCCAGCAGCTTGGAACAGGGGAATCAGCCCCAGCATTTT
NA NA TRBJ1-3 TRBV5-5 CASSLSGNTIYF TGTGCCAGCAGCTTGAGCGGAAACACCATATATTTT
NA NA TRBJ1-5 TRBV6-6 CASSYSASESNQPQHF TGTGCCAGCAGTTACTCCGCCAGCGAGAGCAATCAGCCCCAGCATTTT
NA NA TRBJ2-7 TRBV28 CASSPQSSYEQYF TGTGCCAGCAGCCCCCAATCCTCCTACGAGCAGTACTTC
NA NA TRBJ2-5 TRBV5-4 CASSANLANQETQYF TGTGCCAGCAGCGCAAACCTAGCAAACCAAGAGACCCAGTACTTC
NA TRBD1 TRBJ1-4 TRBV5-1 CASSGDSEKLFF TGCGCCAGCAGTGGGGACAGCGAAAAACTGTTTTTT
NA TRBD2 TRBJ2-3 TRBV9 CASSVEGGSGTDTQYF TGTGCCAGCAGCGTAGAAGGCGGGAGTGGTACAGATACGCAGTATTTT
NA NA TRBJ2-7 TRBV9 CASSVGLVSSYEQYF TGTGCCAGCAGCGTAGGACTGGTGAGCTCCTACGAGCAGTACTTC
NA NA TRBJ1-4 TRBV4-3 CASSQDLGLSGEKLFF TGCGCCAGCAGCCAAGATCTTGGGCTTTCAGGGGAAAAACTGTTTTTT
NA NA TRBJ1-1 TRBV5-1 CASGEGFTEAFF TGCGCCAGCGGGGAGGGATTTACTGAAGCTTTCTTT
NA NA TRBJ2-7 TRBV10-2 CASSEQETYEQYF TGCGCCAGCAGTGAACAGGAAACCTACGAGCAGTACTTC
NA TRBD2 TRBJ2-7 TRBV11-2 CASSFWREGDYEQYF TGTGCCAGCAGCTTCTGGCGGGAGGGTGACTACGAGCAGTACTTC
NA NA TRBJ1-3 TRBV29-1 CSVGAVRGSGNTIYF TGCAGCGTTGGGGCGGTAAGGGGTTCTGGAAACACCATATATTTT
NA NA TRBJ2-1 TRBV9 CASSTGLPSSYNEQFF TGTGCCAGCAGTACAGGGCTCCCCAGCTCCTACAATGAGCAGTTCTTC
NA TRBD2 TRBJ2-4 TRBV29-1 CSVLWGWGGNTQYF TGCAGCGTGCTTTGGGGATGGGGGGGAAACACTCAGTACTTC
NA NA TRBJ2-1 TRBV18 CASSPLSGRGYNEQFF TGTGCCAGCTCACCTCTCTCCGGTAGGGGCTACAATGAGCAGTTCTTC
NA TRBD1 TRBJ2-7 TRBV5-4 CASSRPGQSSGEQYF TGTGCCAGCAGCCGACCGGGACAGAGCTCCGGCGAGCAGTACTTC
few TRBD1 TRBJ2-2 TRBV6-6 CASSTGAGSTGELFF TGTGCCAGCAGTACAGGGGCCGGCAGCACCGGGGAGCTGTTTTTT
NA TRBD2 TRBJ2-2 TRBV15 CATSSYTPTTSGLLAGELFF TGTGCCACCAGCAGCTATACCCCCACGACTAGCGGGTTGTTGGCCGGGGAGCTGTTTTTT
NA TRBD2 TRBJ2-1 TRBV11-3 CASGSGVWNEQFF TGTGCCAGCGGTAGCGGGGTGTGGAATGAGCAGTTCTTC
NA TRBD2 TRBJ2-3 TRBV6-6 CASRALAVSTDTQYF TGTGCCAGCAGAGCACTAGCGGTCAGCACAGATACGCAGTATTTT
NA TRBD2 TRBJ2-7 TRBV7-2 CASSLALGGRAGEGDEQYF TGTGCCAGCAGCTTAGCGCTCGGGGGTCGAGCGGGAGAAGGCGACGAGCAGTACTTC